This T cell receptor beta chain was captured in a study of blood T cell repertoires in COVID-19. CDR3 length: 19 residues. V dropped 3 bases and J dropped 4 bases, with 25 bases sitting between them. Germline V gives CDR1 WSHSY, CDR2 SAAADI. In the source study's methods: Counts of nucleated cells, estimated from reference gene primer amplification, were obtained. Only in-frame clones appear in the TCRdb table, and some are missing; sequencing was by immunoSEQ multiplex PCR. V and J calls and clone size follow that table, whereas D and trimming were derived from the DNA. This table has 45,000 to 65,000 clones, more than 70% appearing once.

The rearrangement uses TRBV10-2 and TRBJ1-5, with a possible D match to TRBD1 (6 bases). Sequenced material: peripheral blood. The receptor comes from a human donor in a cohort sampled during active COVID-19. The CDR3 is CASSDLSTGPLLRNQPQHF. For the CDR3, the DNA is TGCGCCAGCAGTGACCTCTCGACAGGTCCCCTTTTACGGAATCAGCCCCAGCATTTT.